These 27 T cell receptor beta chains were all obtained from the same sample, sequenced in a study of T cells in Graves' hyperthyroidism and ophthalmopathy. Researchers amplified the TCR beta CDR3 regions from RNA transcripts. First-round RT-PCR with HTBI primers amplified the TCR CDR3 region. One entry per CDR3 protein, called by TCRdb with MiXCR from the multiplex PCR reads. The sample has hundreds of thousands of distinct CDR3 sequences, about 15% seen once. Source material: blood. The receptors stem from a woman aged 18-29 years with Graves' hyperthyroidism.

Of note for this clonotype: A much larger clone sits a single nucleotide away, making a read error possible. The chain uses TRBV7-9 and TRBJ1-1; TRBD1 aligns across 11 bases. In germline, CDR1 is SEHNR, CDR2 FQNEAQ (reference sequence). CDR3 length equals 14 residues. The CDR3 protein is CAISSGQGVPEAFF. The CDR3 nucleotides are TGTGCCATCAGCTCGGGACAGGGGGTCCCTGAAGCTTTCTTT.

This clonotype was observed a few times. The V call is TRBV20-1, the J call TRBJ2-1; TRBD2 matches 8 bases. Trimming cost V 0 bases and J 12 bases; bases outside gene matches: 13. CDR1 and CDR2 (germline): DFQATT, SNEGSKA (reference sequence). This CDR3 has 15 residues. As DNA, the CDR3 is TGCAGTGCTAGAGATGGAACTAGCGGTCATGCTCGGCAGTTCTTC. It is translated as CSARDGTSGHARQFF.

This clonotype was observed many times. The V gene is TRBV2, the J gene TRBJ2-6; D gene unclear. This CDR3 is 16 amino acids long. Looked up from germline, CDR1 is SNHLY and CDR2 is FYNNEI. Trimming took off 6 bases at V and 0 bases at J, with 12 bases between the two ends. The CDR3 loop reads CASRADGSSGANVLTF. Written as DNA, the CDR3 is TGTGCCAGCAGAGCAGACGGATCCTCTGGGGCCAACGTCCTGACTTTC. Full variable domain (rest looked up from reference TRBV2 and TRBJ2-6): EPEVTQTPSHQVTQMGQEVILRCVPISNHLYFYWYRQILGQKVEFLVSFYNNEISEKSEIFDDQFSVERPDGSNFTLKIRSTKLEDSAMYFCASRADGSSGANVLTFGAGSRLTVL.

This clonotype has more than one count but fewer than ten. The J gene is TRBJ2-1, the V gene TRBV12-3 or TRBV12-4; TRBD2 is a possible D gene (6 bases). The V end lost 5 bases, the J end lost 8 bases, and 19 bases lay between the germline ends. The CDR3 has 15 amino acids. The CDR3 protein is CASSPGTFLSDEQFF. The CDR3 coding sequence is TGTGCCAGCAGTCCCGGGACTTTTTTAAGCGATGAGCAGTTCTTC.

The chain joins TRBV6-1 to TRBJ2-5, with TRBD1 identical over 9 bases. The CDR3 contains 13 residues. In germline, CDR1 is MNHNS, CDR2 SASEGT. J was trimmed by 7 bases and V by 6 bases; bases with no gene match: 6. The CDR3 spells CASSPDRGGTQYF. The CDR3 region has the DNA TGTGCCAGCAGCCCGGACAGGGGTGGGACCCAGTACTTC.

This clonotype has only a few counts. The rearrangement uses TRBV6-1 and TRBJ2-2, with D unresolved. Germline V gene sequence: CDR1 MNHNS, CDR2 SASEGT. Trimming cost V 0 bases and J 7 bases, with 3 bases left between them. CDR3 length: 12 amino acids. The CDR3 spells CASSEAGGELFF. CDR3 nucleotide sequence: TGTGCCAGCAGTGAAGCAGGCGGGGAGCTGTTTTTT.

In this sample, this clonotype turned up many times. The chain joins TRBV12-3 or TRBV12-4 to TRBJ2-5; D is possibly TRBD1 (7 bases). The V and J ends lost 5 bases and 3 bases respectively, with 13 bases between them. The CDR3 is 14 amino acids. CDR3 in amino acids: CASSRTGGKETQYF. CDR3 bases: TGTGCCAGCAGTCGGACAGGAGGGAAAGAGACCCAGTACTTC.

This clonotype was found a few times. The chain carries TRBV6-5 and TRBJ2-7, with D uncertain. Germline lookup yields CDR1 MNHEY and CDR2 SVGAGI. The CDR3 extends over 14 amino acids. The ends were cut back, 0 bases at V and 4 bases at J, with 10 bases in the middle. CDR3 amino acids: CASSYSTRPYEQYF. Here the CDR3 DNA reads TGTGCCAGCAGTTACTCGACCAGGCCGTACGAGCAGTACTTC.

This clonotype was detected a few times. This may be a read error: a much more frequent sequence differs by one nucleotide. The chain couples TRBV7-2 to TRBJ2-7, with TRBD1 matching 11 bases. Germline-derived CDR1 and CDR2 are SGHTA and FQGNSA. Trimming cost V 6 bases and J 4 bases; bases outside gene matches: 8. The CDR3 contains 15 residues. CDR3 region: CASRQGTGGFYEQYF. CDR3 nucleotides: TGTGCCAGCAGACAAGGGACAGGGGGTTTTTACGAGCAGTACTTC.

As to this clonotype: The junction departs from the called germline gene at one end, perhaps through a read error. The chain couples TRBV29-1 to TRBJ2-7; 9 bases are shared with TRBD1. The CDR3 extends over 13 amino acids. From germline, CDR1 is SQVTM and CDR2 ANQGSEA. CDR3 nucleotides: TGCAGCGTTAGACAGGGGGACACCTACGGGCAGTACTTC. Translation gives CSVRQGDTYGQYF.

J is TRBJ1-2 and V is TRBV9; D perhaps matches TRBD1 (5 bases). There are 13 residues in the CDR3. The V end was cut by 4 bases, the J end by 4 bases, with 11 bases between. Germline CDR1 is SGDLS and CDR2 is YYNGEE. The CDR3 sequence: CASSPWDGYGYTF. DNA of the CDR3: TGTGCCAGCAGCCCCTGGGACGGCTATGGCTACACCTTC.

The rearrangement uses TRBV25-1 and TRBJ2-7, with TRBD1 matching 7 bases. Trimming took 1 base from V and 5 from J; bases not matched to a gene: 14. Germline V CDR1 and CDR2: MGHDK, SYGVNS. The CDR3 sequence is 17 residues long. This CDR3 reads CASSEFNETGISHEQYF. The CDR3 DNA sequence: TGTGCCAGCAGTGAATTTAATGAGACAGGGATTTCTCACGAGCAGTACTTC.

The gene calls are TRBV19 and TRBJ2-7; 7 bases map to TRBD2. CDR1 is LNHDA and CDR2 is SQIVND in the germline V gene (reference sequence). The CDR3 covers 16 residues. V was pared by 3 bases and J by 3 bases, with 11 bases of the junction left unmatched. In DNA, the CDR3 is TGTGCCAGTAGTATTTCCGGCGGGAGAATGTTCTACGAGCAGTACTTC. Translation: CASSISGGRMFYEQYF. The full variable domain, its missing parts supplied by reference TRBV19 and TRBJ2-7, is DGGITQSPKYLFRKEGQNVTLSCEQNLNHDAMYWYRQDPGQGLRLIYYSQIVNDFQKGDIAEGYSVSREKKESFPLTVTSAQKNPTAFYLCASSISGGRMFYEQYFGPGTRLTVT.

Remarks on this clonotype: A single base separates this from a much larger clone, so it may be a read error. The V call is TRBV27, the J call TRBJ2-3, with D possibly called TRBD1 or TRBD2 (5 bases each). The CDR3 contains 15 residues. In germline, CDR1 is MNHEY, CDR2 SMNVEV (reference sequence). CDR3 DNA: TGTGCCAGCAGTTTGTCGGGGCCTAGCACAGATGCGCAGTATTTT. It specifies CASSLSGPSTDAQYF.

The V gene is TRBV20-1, the J gene TRBJ2-7; D gene ambiguous. The CDR3 sequence is 15 residues long. V lost 0 bases to trimming and J lost 3 bases, with 15 bases between them. The germline gives CDR1 DFQATT, CDR2 SNEGSKA (reference sequence). The CDR3 sequence: CSARESPKNFYEQYF. The CDR3 DNA reads as TGCAGTGCTAGAGAGTCCCCCAAAAACTTCTACGAGCAGTACTTC.

The table lists this clonotype with many counts. The chain has TRBV3-1 and TRBJ1-1; 8 bases match TRBD1. Germline-derived CDR1 and CDR2 are LGHDT and YNNKEL (reference sequence). The CDR3 sequence is 18 residues long. With V trimmed by 1 base and J by 0 bases, 10 bases remained unmatched. CDR3 bases: TGTGCCAGCAGCCAAGGTCCCGGGACAGGCTCCATGAACACTGAAGCTTTCTTT. This codes for CASSQGPGTGSMNTEAFF.

This clonotype was picked up many times. The chain joins TRBV13 to TRBJ2-5; 8 bases are shared with TRBD2. The germline gives CDR1 PRHDT, CDR2 FYEKMQ (reference sequence). The CDR3 covers 17 residues. V lost 3 bases and J lost 1; bases outside the gene matches: 10. CDR3 nucleotide sequence: TGTGCCAGCAGCTTCGCGGCGGGGGGACATCTCCAAGAGACCCAGTACTTC. Protein sequence: CASSFAAGGHLQETQYF.

The chain is built from TRBV2 and TRBJ2-2, with D unclear. The CDR3 is 11 residues long. CDR1 is SNHLY and CDR2 is FYNNEI in the germline V gene. V gave up 1 base and J gave up 10 bases, with 4 bases separating them. The CDR3 protein is CASSEGVELFF. In DNA, the CDR3 is TGTGCCAGCAGTGAAGGTGTGGAGCTGTTTTTT.

This clonotype occurred many times. The gene calls are TRBV28 and TRBJ1-2, with D perhaps TRBD1 (5 bases). The germline V gene has CDR1 MDHEN and CDR2 SYDVKM. V lost 6 bases to trimming and J lost 2 bases, with 13 bases between them. The CDR3 has 14 amino acids. DNA of the CDR3: TGTGCCAGCAGATACCAGGGTTGGAACTATGGCTACACCTTC. It encodes CASRYQGWNYGYTF.

This clonotype has a handful of counts. V gene TRBV6-1 combines with J gene TRBJ2-2; 9 bases are shared with TRBD1. Germline V CDR1 and CDR2: MNHNS, SASEGT. The CDR3 length is 16 residues. V lost 6 bases, J lost 2 bases, and 7 bases stayed unmatched. CDR3 loop: CASRNGQGLNTGELFF. DNA of the CDR3: TGTGCCAGCAGAAACGGACAGGGGCTAAACACCGGGGAGCTGTTTTTT.

This clonotype occurred a few times. The chain is built from TRBV5-1 and TRBJ1-1; D gene uncertain. Germline-derived CDR1 and CDR2 are SGHRS and YFSETQ. This CDR3 spans 14 amino acids. The V end was cut by 1 base, the J end by 0 bases, with 7 bases between. The CDR3 is CASSLYQLNTEAFF. DNA for the CDR3: TGCGCCAGCAGCTTGTACCAGCTGAACACTGAAGCTTTCTTT.

In its sample, this clonotype was seen many times. The V call is TRBV12-3 or TRBV12-4, the J call TRBJ1-2; D remains unclear. The CDR3 sequence is 13 residues long. Deletions cut 6 bases from V and 6 bases from J, with 14 bases between. DNA for the CDR3: TGTGCCAGCAGCATCAACGACTTGGATGGCTACACCTTC. It yields the protein CASSINDLDGYTF.

This clonotype was detected only a few times. The chain has TRBV7-9 and TRBJ1-2; 10 bases fit TRBD1. Looked up from germline, CDR1 is SEHNR and CDR2 is FQNEAQ (reference sequence). The CDR3 is 17 amino acids. Trimming took 5 bases from V and 0 from J; bases not matched to a gene: 9. The CDR3 reads CASSPTDRGLSNYGYTF. As DNA, the CDR3 is TGTGCCAGCAGCCCGACCGACAGGGGGCTTTCTAACTATGGCTACACCTTC.

This clonotype came up many times. This chain uses TRBV6-1 with TRBJ1-1; 9 nucleotides match TRBD1. After removal of 7 bases from V and 5 bases from J, the junction contained 8 bases not matched to a gene. CDR3 length: 14 amino acids. Germline V CDR1 and CDR2: MNHNS, SASEGT. The CDR3, as DNA: TGTGCCAGCAATATACAGGGGGCAGGTACTGAAGCTTTCTTT. As protein: CASNIQGAGTEAFF.

Comment on this clonotype: Being one base from a much bigger clone, this may be a read error. This sequence joins TRBV28 and TRBJ2-1; 7 positions match TRBD1. The germline CDR1 and CDR2 sequences are MDHEN and SYDVKM. This CDR3 has 16 residues. The chain's CDR3 is CASSLIQGSTYSEQFF. CDR3 coding DNA: TGTGCCAGCAGTCTAATACAGGGGTCTACGTACAGTGAGCAGTTCTTC.

This clonotype came up a few times. V is TRBV5-1 and J is TRBJ1-3; D unclear. V dropped 0 bases and J dropped 0 bases, with 13 bases sitting between them. In germline, CDR1 is SGHRS, CDR2 YFSETQ. The CDR3 has 17 residues. CDR3: CASSLGRARSSGNTIYF. The CDR3 DNA reads TGCGCCAGCAGCTTGGGAAGGGCCCGGAGCTCTGGAAACACCATATATTTT.

This sequence joins TRBV19 and TRBJ1-6, with unresolved D. This CDR3 is 13 amino acids long. V shed 7 bases and J shed 5 bases, with 9 bases lying between them. Germline CDR1 and CDR2: LNHDA and SQIVND (reference sequence). CDR3 protein: CASNILNNSPLHF. In nucleotides, the CDR3 is TGTGCCAGTAACATCCTAAATAATTCACCCCTCCACTTT. Using reference TRBV19 and TRBJ1-6 for the parts outside the CDR3, the full variable domain is DGGITQSPKYLFRKEGQNVTLSCEQNLNHDAMYWYRQDPGQGLRLIYYSQIVNDFQKGDIAEGYSVSREKKESFPLTVTSAQKNPTAFYLCASNILNNSPLHFGNGTRLTVT.